The sample holds a few counts of the clone carrying this T cell receptor beta chain. This entry is derived from a study of identical twins. TCRdb re-called the 5' RACE reads through MiXCR, storing one row per CDR3 protein. The sample has 750,000 to 950,000 distinct CDR3 sequences; 9% to 15% are singletons. This CDR3 has 16 residues. Germline CDR1 is SGHTA and CDR2 is FQGNSA. Trimming shortened V by 5 bases and J by 1 base, and 15 bases separated the two germline ends. Another study also made use of these data, one on yellow fever vaccine responses in identical twins.

The chain employs TRBV7-2 and TRBJ2-1; the D gene is possibly TRBD2 (6 bases). The sample was PBMCs. This TCR derives from a woman between 18 and 30 years old in good health. The CDR3, as DNA: TGTGCCAGCAGCAGAGTAGCGGTTCATTCCTACAATGAGCAGTTCTTC. Translated: CASSRVAVHSYNEQFF.